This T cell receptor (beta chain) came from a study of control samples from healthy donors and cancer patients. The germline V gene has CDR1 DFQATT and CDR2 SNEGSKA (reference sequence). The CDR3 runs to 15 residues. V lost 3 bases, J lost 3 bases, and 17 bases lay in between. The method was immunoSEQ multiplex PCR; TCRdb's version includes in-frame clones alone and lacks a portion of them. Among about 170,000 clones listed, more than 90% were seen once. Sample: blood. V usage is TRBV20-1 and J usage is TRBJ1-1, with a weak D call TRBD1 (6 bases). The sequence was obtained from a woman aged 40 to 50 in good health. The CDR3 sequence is CSASWSGVSDTEAFF. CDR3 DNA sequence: TGCAGTGCTAGTTGGTCAGGGGTAAGTGACACTGAAGCTTTCTTT.